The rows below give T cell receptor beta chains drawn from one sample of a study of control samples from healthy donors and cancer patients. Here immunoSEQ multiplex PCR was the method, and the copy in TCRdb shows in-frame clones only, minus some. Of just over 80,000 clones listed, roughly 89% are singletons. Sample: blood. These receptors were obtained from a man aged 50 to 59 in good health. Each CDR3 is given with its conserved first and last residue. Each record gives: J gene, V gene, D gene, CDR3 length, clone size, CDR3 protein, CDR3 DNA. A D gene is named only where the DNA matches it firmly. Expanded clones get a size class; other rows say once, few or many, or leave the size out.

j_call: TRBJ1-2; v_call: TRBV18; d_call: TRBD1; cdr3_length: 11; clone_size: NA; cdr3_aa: CASSRDRPIIF; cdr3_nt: TGTGCCAGCTCAAGGGACAGGCCGATTATCTTC
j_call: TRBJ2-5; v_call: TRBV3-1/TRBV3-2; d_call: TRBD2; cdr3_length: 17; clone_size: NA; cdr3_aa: CASSREGRLRSGETQYF; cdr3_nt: TGTGCCAGCAGCCGGGAGGGACGTCTTCGATCCGGGGAGACCCAGTACTTC
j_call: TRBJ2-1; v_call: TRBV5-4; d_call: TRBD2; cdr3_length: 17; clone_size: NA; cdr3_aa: CASTRGVSGVPGNEQFF; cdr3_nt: TGTGCCAGCACCCGGGGGGTTAGCGGGGTCCCGGGGAATGAGCAGTTCTTC
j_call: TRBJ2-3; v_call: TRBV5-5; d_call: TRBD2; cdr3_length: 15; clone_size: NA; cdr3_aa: CASSRGTSGEDTQYF; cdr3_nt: TGTGCCAGCAGCAGGGGGACTAGCGGGGAAGATACGCAGTATTTT
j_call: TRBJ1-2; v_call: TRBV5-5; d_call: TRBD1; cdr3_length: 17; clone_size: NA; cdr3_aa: CASSLGDRDTANYGYTF; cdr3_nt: TGTGCCAGCAGCTTGGGGGACAGAGATACAGCTAACTATGGCTACACCTTC
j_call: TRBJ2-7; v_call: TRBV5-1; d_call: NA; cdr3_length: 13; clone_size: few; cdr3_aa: CASSWTVSYEQYF; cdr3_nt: TGCGCCAGCAGCTGGACGGTTTCCTACGAGCAGTACTTC
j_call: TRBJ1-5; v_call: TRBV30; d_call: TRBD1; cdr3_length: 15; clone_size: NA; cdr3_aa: CAWSVPDRVYQPQHF; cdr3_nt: TGTGCCTGGAGTGTACCCGACAGGGTCTATCAGCCCCAGCATTTT
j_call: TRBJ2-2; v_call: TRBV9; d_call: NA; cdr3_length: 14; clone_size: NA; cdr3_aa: CASSVRAGSGELFF; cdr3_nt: TGTGCCAGCAGCGTAAGGGCAGGCTCCGGGGAGCTGTTTTTT
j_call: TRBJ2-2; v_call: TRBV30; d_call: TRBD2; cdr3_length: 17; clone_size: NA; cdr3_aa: CAWKRLGLGGGTGELFF; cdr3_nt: TGTGCCTGGAAACGCCTCGGACTAGGCGGGGGCACCGGGGAGCTGTTTTTT
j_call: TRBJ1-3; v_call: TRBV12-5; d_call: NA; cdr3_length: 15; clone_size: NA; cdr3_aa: CASGWIGRSGNTIYF; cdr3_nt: TGTGCTAGTGGTTGGATTGGGCGCTCTGGAAACACCATATATTTT
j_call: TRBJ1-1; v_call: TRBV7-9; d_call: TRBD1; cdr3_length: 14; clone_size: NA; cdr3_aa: CASSLASPDRGTFF; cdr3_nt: TGTGCCAGCAGCTTAGCGAGCCCGGACAGGGGAACTTTCTTT
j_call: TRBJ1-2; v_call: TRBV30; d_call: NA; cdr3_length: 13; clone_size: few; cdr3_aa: CAWSSRQIGGYTF; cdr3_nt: TGTGCCTGGAGTTCGAGGCAGATCGGGGGCTACACCTTC
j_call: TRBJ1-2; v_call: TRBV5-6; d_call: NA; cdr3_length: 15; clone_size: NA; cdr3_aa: CASSSDPDGPYGYTF; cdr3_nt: TGTGCCAGCAGCTCGGACCCTGACGGACCCTATGGCTACACCTTC
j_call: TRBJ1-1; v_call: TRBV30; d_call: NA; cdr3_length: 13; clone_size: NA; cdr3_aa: CAWSLGGGLSAFF; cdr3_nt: TGTGCCTGGAGTCTAGGAGGAGGGCTCTCAGCTTTCTTT
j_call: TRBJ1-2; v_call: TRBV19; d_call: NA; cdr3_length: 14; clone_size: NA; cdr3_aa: CASSHRAAPSGYTF; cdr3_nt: TGTGCCAGTAGCCATCGCGCAGCCCCCTCTGGCTACACCTTC
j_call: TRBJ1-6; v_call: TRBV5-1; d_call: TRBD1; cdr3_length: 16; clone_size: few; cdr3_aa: CASSSSPGQGISPLHF; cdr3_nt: TGCGCCAGCAGCTCTTCTCCGGGACAGGGTATTTCACCCCTCCACTTT